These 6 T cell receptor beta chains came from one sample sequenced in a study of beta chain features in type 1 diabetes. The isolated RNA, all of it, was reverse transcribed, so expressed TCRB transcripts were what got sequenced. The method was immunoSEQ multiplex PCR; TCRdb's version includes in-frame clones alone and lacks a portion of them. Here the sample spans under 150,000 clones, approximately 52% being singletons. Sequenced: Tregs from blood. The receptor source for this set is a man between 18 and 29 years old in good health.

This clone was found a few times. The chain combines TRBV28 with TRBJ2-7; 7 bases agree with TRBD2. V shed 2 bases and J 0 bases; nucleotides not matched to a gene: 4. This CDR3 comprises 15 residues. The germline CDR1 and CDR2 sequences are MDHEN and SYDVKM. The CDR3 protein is CASSLRAGNSYEQYF. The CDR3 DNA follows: TGTGCCAGCAGTTTAAGAGCGGGGAACTCCTACGAGCAGTACTTC. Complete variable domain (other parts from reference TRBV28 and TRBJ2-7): DVKVTQSSRYLVKRTGEKVFLECVQDMDHENMFWYRQDPGLGLRLIYFSYDVKMKEKGDIPEGYSVSREKKERFSLILESASTNQTSMYLCASSLRAGNSYEQYFGPGTRLTVT.

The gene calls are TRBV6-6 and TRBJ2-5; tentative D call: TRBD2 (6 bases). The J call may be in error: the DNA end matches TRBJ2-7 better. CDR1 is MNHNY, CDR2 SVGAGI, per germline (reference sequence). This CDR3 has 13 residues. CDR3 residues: CATHSGSNYEQYF. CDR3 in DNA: TGTGCCACCCACTCCGGGAGCAATTACGAGCAGTACTTC.

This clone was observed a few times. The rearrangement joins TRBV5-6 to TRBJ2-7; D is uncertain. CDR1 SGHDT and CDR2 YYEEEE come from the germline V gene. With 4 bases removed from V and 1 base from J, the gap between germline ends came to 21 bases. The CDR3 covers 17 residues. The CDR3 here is CASSPVVETQVSYEQYF. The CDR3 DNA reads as TGTGCCAGCAGCCCCGTGGTGGAGACGCAAGTGTCCTACGAGCAGTACTTC. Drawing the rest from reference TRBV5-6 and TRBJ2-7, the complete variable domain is DAGVTQSPTHLIKTRGQQVTLRCSPKSGHDTVSWYQQALGQGPQFIFQYYEEEERQRGNFPDRFSGHQFPNYSSELNVNALLLGDSALYLCASSPVVETQVSYEQYFGPGTRLTVT.

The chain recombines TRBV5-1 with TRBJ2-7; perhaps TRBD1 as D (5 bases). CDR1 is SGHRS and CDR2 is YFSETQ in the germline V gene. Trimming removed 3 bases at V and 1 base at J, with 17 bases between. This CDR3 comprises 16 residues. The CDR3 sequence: CASSYRQHSGSYEQYF. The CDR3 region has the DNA TGCGCCAGCAGCTATCGACAGCACTCTGGTTCCTACGAGCAGTACTTC.

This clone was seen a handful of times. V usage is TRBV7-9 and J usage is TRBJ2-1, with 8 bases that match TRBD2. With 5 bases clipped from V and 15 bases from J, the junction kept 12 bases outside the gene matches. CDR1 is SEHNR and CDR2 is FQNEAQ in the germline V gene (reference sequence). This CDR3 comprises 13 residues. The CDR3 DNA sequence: TGTGCCAGCAGCGTCCTCTCCGGGAGGGCCCTGTTCTTC. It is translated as CASSVLSGRALFF.

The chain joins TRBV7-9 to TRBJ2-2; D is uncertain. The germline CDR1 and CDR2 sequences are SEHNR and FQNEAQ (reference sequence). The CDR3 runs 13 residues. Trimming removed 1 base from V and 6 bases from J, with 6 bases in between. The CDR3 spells CASSLVVAGELFF. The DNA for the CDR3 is TGTGCCAGCAGCTTAGTGGTAGCCGGGGAGCTGTTTTTT. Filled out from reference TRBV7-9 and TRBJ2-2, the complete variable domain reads DTGVSQNPRHKITKRGQNVTFRCDPISEHNRLYWYRQTLGQGPEFLTYFQNEAQLEKSRLLSDRFSAERPKGSFSTLEIQRTEQGDSAMYLCASSLVVAGELFFGEGSRLTVL.